This T cell receptor (beta chain) was profiled in a study of glioma-infiltrating T cells after dendritic cell vaccination. Across the study: Glioblastoma patients came from Phase I and II dendritic cell vaccination trials. Points from the study as a whole: Survival was not directly related to TCR clonality in these patients.

Time point indicated: after dendritic cell vaccination, including at tumor progression/relapse. Patients had residual fresh-frozen tumor tissue and more than two years of survival data. Regarding this clone: The antigen is not known.

Primers: 60 V beta forward and 13 J beta reverse. The assay was immunoSEQ multiplex PCR, and TCRdb's table has in-frame clones only and misses some. The repertoire has 75,000 to 95,000 clones, around nine tenths of them found once; the top ten carry approximately 2.1%. V was shortened by 6 bases and J by 5 bases, with 13 bases between the two germline ends. CDR1 LNHDA and CDR2 SQIVND come from the germline V gene (reference sequence). The CDR3 sequence is 13 residues long. The sequencing here drew on blood, taken after dendritic cell vaccination. The chain links TRBV19 to TRBJ1-2; D is uncertain. The TCR was taken from a human donor with glioblastoma. The CDR3 is CASSPAVLYGYTF. As DNA, the CDR3 is TGTGCCAGTAGCCCGGCGGTCCTTTATGGCTACACCTTC.